Following are 30 T cell receptor beta chains from one sample sequenced in a study of T cell changes during pregnancy in multiple sclerosis. Produced via immunoSEQ multiplex PCR; TCRdb's table is partial and in-frame only. The sample has over 35,000 clones, around 90% seen once. The sequences come from CD8+ T cells from peripheral blood mononuclear cells, collected in the first trimester of pregnancy. These receptor sequences come from a female donor with multiple sclerosis, enrolled in a pregnancy study.

V and J are TRBV27 and TRBJ2-1; 9 bases map to TRBD2. The CDR3 loop spans 15 amino acids. The germline V gene has CDR1 MNHEY and CDR2 SMNVEV (reference sequence). V gave up 0 bases and J gave up 8 bases; unmatched junction bases: 5. CDR3 DNA sequence: TGTGCCAGCAGTTTATCGGCGGGGGGGTTGGATGAGCAGTTCTTC. Translated, it gives CASSLSAGGLDEQFF.

In its sample, this clone was seen a few times. V usage is TRBV5-5 and J usage is TRBJ2-5, with 9 positions matching TRBD1. The CDR3 consists of 16 residues. V lost 1 base and J lost 4; bases outside the gene matches: 8. Germline loops: CDR1 SGHKS, CDR2 YYEKEE (reference sequence). The CDR3 is CASSLPTGGIGETQYF. The CDR3 bases are TGTGCCAGCAGCTTGCCGACAGGGGGAATTGGAGAGACCCAGTACTTC.

This chain uses TRBV9 with TRBJ2-2; D unresolved. V shed 4 bases and J shed 0 bases, with 4 bases lying between them. The CDR3 length is 13 residues. Germline CDR1 is SGDLS and CDR2 is YYNGEE. DNA for the CDR3: TGTGCCAGCAGCCCGTCGAACACCGGGGAGCTGTTTTTT. This encodes CASSPSNTGELFF. The complete variable domain, with remaining parts taken from reference TRBV9 and TRBJ2-2, reads DSGVTQTPKHLITATGQRVTLRCSPRSGDLSVYWYQQSLDQGLQFLIQYYNGEERAKGNILERFSAQQFPDLHSELNLSSLELGDSALYFCASSPSNTGELFFGEGSRLTVL.

The chain links TRBV9 to TRBJ1-1; D ambiguous. CDR3 length equals 13 residues. Germline V lookup: CDR1 SGDLS, CDR2 YYNGEE. Trimming took off 0 bases at V and 3 bases at J, with 6 bases between the two ends. The CDR3 spells CASSVGQHTEAFF. For the CDR3, the DNA is TGTGCCAGCAGCGTAGGACAACACACTGAAGCTTTCTTT.

The chain recombines TRBV2 with TRBJ1-2, with 9 bases fitting TRBD1. J was trimmed by 8 bases and V by 2 bases; bases with no gene match: 6. Germline assignment: CDR1 SNHLY and CDR2 FYNNEI. The CDR3 consists of 14 residues. The CDR3 nucleotides are TGTGCCAGCAGTGAACCGGGACAGGGAAACGGCTACACCTTC. This gives the protein CASSEPGQGNGYTF.

V and J are TRBV4-1 and TRBJ2-7; TRBD2 aligns across 7 bases. The germline CDR1 and CDR2 sequences are MGHRA and YSYEKL. The V segment lost 0 bases and the J segment 6 bases; nucleotides outside the gene matches: 5. CDR3 length: 14 residues. CDR3 nucleotides: TGCGCCAGCAGCCAAGATCCAGCGGGGCCCGAGCAGTACTTC. This translates into CASSQDPAGPEQYF.

The chain has TRBV14 and TRBJ2-5; D remains unclear. Germline lookup yields CDR1 SGHDN and CDR2 FVKESK. The V end was cut by 0 bases, the J end by 2 bases, with 4 bases between. The CDR3 contains 13 residues. This CDR3 reads CASSQDQQETQYF. For the CDR3, the DNA is TGTGCCAGCAGCCAAGATCAGCAAGAGACCCAGTACTTC.

The chain recombines TRBV15 with TRBJ2-5; D perhaps matches TRBD2 (6 bases). Trimming cost V 4 bases and J 5 bases, with 11 bases left between them. Germline-derived CDR1 and CDR2 are LNHNV and YYDKDF (reference sequence). The CDR3 totals 13 residues. The CDR3 is CATSTGDRETQYF. CDR3 DNA: TGTGCCACCAGCACGGGGGATAGGGAGACCCAGTACTTC.

The J gene is TRBJ1-5, the V gene TRBV6-4; D gene ambiguous. Trimming stripped 3 bases from V and 4 bases from J, with 7 bases between. The CDR3 is 13 residues long. Germline V gives CDR1 MRHNA, CDR2 SNTAGT. CDR3 amino acids: CASSEGSNQPQHF. As DNA, the CDR3 is TGTGCCAGCAGTGAAGGGAGTAATCAGCCCCAGCATTTT.

This sequence joins TRBV19 and TRBJ2-1, with D possibly TRBD2 on 6 matching bases. Germline-derived CDR1 and CDR2 are LNHDA and SQIVND (reference sequence). V shed 3 bases and J shed 6 bases, with 18 bases lying between them. The CDR3 has 16 residues. The CDR3 bases are TGTGCCAGTAGTATGGGGGGTGAGTTGACGGCCAATGAGCAGTTCTTC. Translated, it gives CASSMGGELTANEQFF.

The chain links TRBV10-1 to TRBJ2-1; 11 positions agree with TRBD2. Germline lookup yields CDR1 WNHNN and CDR2 SYGVQD (reference sequence). The CDR3 is 18 residues long. The V and J ends lost 3 bases and 0 bases, in that order; junction bases with no gene match: 7. In nucleotides, the CDR3 is TGCGCCAGCAGTGAAGCTAGCGGGGGGCTAAGCTCCTACAATGAGCAGTTCTTC. This gives the protein CASSEASGGLSSYNEQFF.

The chain links TRBV7-9 to TRBJ1-5; 9 bases line up with TRBD1. CDR1 and CDR2 from the germline V gene are SEHNR and FQNEAQ (reference sequence). Germline trimming cut 4 bases from V and 2 bases from J; bases unmatched to any gene: 3. This CDR3 comprises 15 residues. The CDR3 DNA follows: TGTGCCAGCAGCTCAACAGGGGGCGGCAATCAGCCCCAGCATTTT. This sequence encodes CASSSTGGGNQPQHF.

The chain joins TRBV13 to TRBJ1-1, with D unclear. The germline CDR1 and CDR2 sequences are PRHDT and FYEKMQ (reference sequence). Trimming shortened V by 3 bases and J by 12 bases, and 23 bases separated the two germline ends. This CDR3 is 15 amino acids long. CDR3 region: CASSFLSEGEEGPFF. CDR3 DNA sequence: TGTGCCAGCAGCTTCCTCTCCGAGGGAGAAGAAGGGCCTTTCTTT. The full variable domain, rest sourced from reference TRBV13 and TRBJ1-1, is AAGVIQSPRHLIKEKRETATLKCYPIPRHDTVYWYQQGPGQDPQFLISFYEKMQSDKGSIPDRFSAQQFSDYHSELNMSSLELGDSALYFCASSFLSEGEEGPFFGQGTRLTVV.

The chain joins TRBV6-1 to TRBJ1-1, with TRBD1 matching 9 bases. From germline, CDR1 is MNHNS and CDR2 SASEGT. The trim removed 4 bases at V and 3 bases at J, leaving 6 bases unmatched. CDR3 length: 15 amino acids. The CDR3 sequence is CASSGDRQGDTEAFF. In DNA, the CDR3 is TGTGCCAGCAGTGGAGATCGACAGGGGGACACTGAAGCTTTCTTT.

The chain uses TRBV27 and TRBJ1-5; D is unresolved. V lost 9 bases to trimming and J lost 1 base, with 10 bases between them. CDR3 length equals 13 residues. Germline values: CDR1 MNHEY, CDR2 SMNVEV (reference sequence). CDR3 DNA: TGTGCCAGAGTGACAAACAGCAATCAGCCCCAGCATTTT. This sequence encodes CARVTNSNQPQHF.

The count of this clone is one. The J gene is TRBJ1-6, the V gene TRBV9; 7 bases align to TRBD1. The CDR3 is 18 residues long. Germline CDR1 SGDLS, CDR2 YYNGEE. Trimming cost V 3 bases and J 2 bases; bases outside gene matches: 11. The CDR3 here is CASSETDRADTYNSPLHF. The CDR3 DNA reads TGTGCCAGCAGCGAGACAGACAGGGCGGATACCTATAATTCACCCCTCCACTTT.

This chain links TRBV7-6 with TRBJ2-7, with D hard to call. The germline V gene has CDR1 SGHVS and CDR2 FNYEAQ. The CDR3 length is 14 residues. V was clipped by 1 base and J by 5 bases, with 12 bases between them. The CDR3 bases are TGTGCCAGCAGCTTAGAGGTTGACTGGGACGAGCAGTACTTC. Translated: CASSLEVDWDEQYF.

The chain recombines TRBV7-8 with TRBJ2-2; 9 positions match TRBD1. This CDR3 contains 15 residues. CDR1 is SGHVS, CDR2 FQNEAQ, per germline. J was trimmed by 3 bases and V by 6 bases; bases with no gene match: 5. The CDR3 nucleotides read TGTGCCAGCAGTTTCCGGACAGGGGACACCGGGGAGCTGTTTTTT. This sequence encodes CASSFRTGDTGELFF.

This clone is categorized as medium-sized. The V call is TRBV6-5, the J call TRBJ1-3; D gene unclear. The germline V gene encodes CDR1 MNHEY and CDR2 SVGAGI. This CDR3 is built from 14 residues. V was pared by 2 bases and J by 0 bases, with 5 bases between. For the CDR3, the DNA is TGTGCCAGCAGTTACGAACTCTCTGGAAACACCATATATTTT. This sequence encodes CASSYELSGNTIYF.

In its sample, this clone was seen once. This chain connects TRBV5-1 to TRBJ2-2; TRBD1 agrees at 10 bases. CDR1 is SGHRS and CDR2 is YFSETQ in the germline V gene. Losses at the gene ends were 1 base for V and 1 base for J; bases not matched to a gene: 4. CDR3 length: 17 amino acids. This CDR3 is CASSLSRDRGNTGELFF. The CDR3 DNA sequence: TGCGCCAGCAGCTTGTCCCGGGACAGGGGGAACACCGGGGAGCTGTTTTTT.

The chain combines TRBV9 with TRBJ2-2; D gene unclear. The germline V gene encodes CDR1 SGDLS and CDR2 YYNGEE. The CDR3 consists of 13 residues. V was trimmed by 0 bases and J by 5 bases, leaving 5 bases between them. The CDR3, as DNA: TGTGCCAGCAGCGTAGAATTAACCGGGGAGCTGTTTTTT. It is translated as CASSVELTGELFF. The full variable domain, rest sourced from reference TRBV9 and TRBJ2-2, is DSGVTQTPKHLITATGQRVTLRCSPRSGDLSVYWYQQSLDQGLQFLIQYYNGEERAKGNILERFSAQQFPDLHSELNLSSLELGDSALYFCASSVELTGELFFGEGSRLTVL.

The chain has TRBV6-5 and TRBJ1-2; TRBD1 aligns across 8 bases. The CDR3 extends over 13 amino acids. Germline V CDR1 and CDR2: MNHEY, SVGAGI. The V segment lost 6 bases and the J segment 8 bases; nucleotides outside the gene matches: 8. CDR3 sequence (DNA): TGTGCCAGCAGACAGGGGGTGAAGGAGGGCTACACCTTC. The encoded protein is CASRQGVKEGYTF.

The chain is built from TRBV7-9 and TRBJ1-1; D not certain. Looked up from germline, CDR1 is SEHNR and CDR2 is FQNEAQ (reference sequence). The V end lost 4 bases, the J end lost 2 bases, and 2 bases lay between the germline ends. The length of the CDR3 is 11 residues. The CDR3 loop reads CASSSNTEAFF. CDR3 nucleotide sequence: TGTGCCAGCAGCTCTAACACTGAAGCTTTCTTT.

The genes are TRBV5-1 and TRBJ1-2; D is possibly TRBD1 (6 bases). V lost 4 bases and J 2 bases, leaving 9 bases between the germline ends. The germline V gene has CDR1 SGHRS and CDR2 YFSETQ. The CDR3 is 13 residues long. The CDR3 loop reads CASSPGQNYGYTF. The CDR3 bases are TGCGCCAGCAGCCCAGGACAGAACTATGGCTACACCTTC.

Written as DNA, the CDR3 is TGTGCCAGCAGTTACACTGTTGAGGATCAGCCCCAGCATTTT. Residues: CASSYTVEDQPQHF. The chain links TRBV6-5 to TRBJ1-5; D is ambiguous. Germline V gives CDR1 MNHEY, CDR2 SVGAGI. V was pared by 2 bases and J by 5 bases, with 10 bases between. The CDR3 has 14 amino acids.

CDR3 nucleotides: TGTGCCAGCAGCCCATCGGGGGAGGGGGGCAATTCACCCCTCCACTTT. Amino acids: CASSPSGEGGNSPLHF. This chain uses TRBV7-9 with TRBJ1-6; D is perhaps TRBD1 (6 bases). The CDR3 runs to 16 residues. V was trimmed by 5 bases and J by 7 bases, leaving 18 bases between them. The germline CDR1 and CDR2 sequences are SEHNR and FQNEAQ (reference sequence). Full variable domain (rest looked up from reference TRBV7-9 and TRBJ1-6): DTGVSQNPRHKITKRGQNVTFRCDPISEHNRLYWYRQTLGQGPEFLTYFQNEAQLEKSRLLSDRFSAERPKGSFSTLEIQRTEQGDSAMYLCASSPSGEGGNSPLHFGNGTRLTVT.

Details on this clone: One junction end disagrees with the germline gene, perhaps due to a read error. This rearrangement joins TRBV19 to TRBJ2-5; TRBD1 matches 7 bases. Germline values: CDR1 LNHDA, CDR2 SQIVND (reference sequence). CDR3 size: 15 residues. CDR3 loop: CAGSIGDSSWETQYF. Written as DNA, the CDR3 is TGTGCCGGTAGTATAGGGGACAGCTCGTGGGAGACCCAGTACTTC.

This chain links TRBV4-1 with TRBJ1-2; maybe TRBD1 (5 bases). This CDR3 is 15 amino acids long. In germline, CDR1 is MGHRA, CDR2 YSYEKL. The V end was cut by 1 base, the J end by 0 bases, with 9 bases between. CDR3 nucleotides: TGCGCCAGCAGCCAAGCCCAGGGAACTAACTATGGCTACACCTTC. Translating it yields CASSQAQGTNYGYTF.

This chain joins TRBV9 and TRBJ1-2; 9 bases line up with TRBD1. Unmatched junction bases numbered 12, after V lost 3 bases and J lost 6 bases. The germline gives CDR1 SGDLS, CDR2 YYNGEE. CDR3 size: 16 residues. The CDR3 sequence: CASSARRDREGNGYTF. CDR3 coding DNA: TGTGCCAGCAGCGCCCGCCGGGACAGGGAAGGGAATGGCTACACCTTC.

The genes are TRBV29-1 and TRBJ2-7; 7 bases are a match to TRBD1. CDR3 length equals 12 residues. The germline V gene has CDR1 SQVTM and CDR2 ANQGSEA. Trimming cost V 5 bases and J 0 bases; bases outside gene matches: 1. The CDR3 here is CSVTGDSYEQYF. The CDR3 region has the DNA TGCAGCGTTACAGGGGACTCCTACGAGCAGTACTTC.